This passage covers 26 T cell receptor beta chains from one sample sequenced in a study of T cell responses to AZD1222 COVID-19 vaccine. TCRdb's table, derived via immunoSEQ multiplex PCR, lists solely in-frame clones and lacks some. The sample yields approximately 120,000 clones, about 91% seen once. Specimen: peripheral blood, collected on day 0 of AZD1222 vaccination. The receptors originated from an adult in good health.

This chain links TRBV20-1 with TRBJ1-4; unclear D gene. Germline CDR1 and CDR2: DFQATT and SNEGSKA (reference sequence). This CDR3 is built from 10 residues. Trimming took off 6 bases at V and 6 bases at J, with 5 bases between the two ends. CDR3: CSATHEKLFF. The CDR3 DNA is TGCAGTGCCACCCATGAAAAACTGTTTTTT.

This clone was observed a few times. The V call is TRBV19, the J call TRBJ2-2; D assignment may be TRBD1 or TRBD2 (6 bases each). The CDR3 is made up of 14 amino acids. Trimming left V 8 bases short and J 3 bases short, with 13 bases between. The V gene's germline CDR1 is LNHDA and CDR2 SQIVND (reference sequence). The CDR3 spells CASEIGGDTGELFF. CDR3 sequence (DNA): TGTGCCAGTGAGATCGGGGGCGACACCGGGGAGCTGTTTTTT.

The rearrangement links TRBV5-1 to TRBJ1-1, with a possible D match to TRBD1 (5 bases). V shed 0 bases and J shed 3 bases, with 15 bases lying between them. The CDR3 consists of 16 residues. The V gene's germline CDR1 is SGHRS and CDR2 YFSETQ. The CDR3 nucleotides read TGCGCCAGCAGCTTGGCCGGGGCAGGGACTTACACTGAAGCTTTCTTT. It encodes CASSLAGAGTYTEAFF.

The V and J genes are TRBV12-3 or TRBV12-4 and TRBJ1-5; D is unresolved. V was pared by 7 bases and J by 7 bases, with 11 bases between. The CDR3 covers 12 residues. This chain's CDR3 is CASNSNRQPQHF. The CDR3 coding sequence is TGTGCCAGCAATTCAAACCGGCAGCCCCAGCATTTT.

The V gene is TRBV27, the J gene TRBJ1-5; D unclear. The ends were cut back, 2 bases at V and 6 bases at J, with 11 bases in the middle. Per the germline V gene, CDR1 is MNHEY and CDR2 is SMNVEV (reference sequence). The CDR3 sequence is 14 residues long. The CDR3 sequence: CASSLPGRGQPQHF. The CDR3, as DNA: TGTGCCAGCAGTTTACCAGGACGGGGTCAGCCCCAGCATTTT.

This chain uses TRBV5-6 with TRBJ1-2; maybe TRBD1 (5 bases). V was pared by 0 bases and J by 8 bases, with 11 bases between. Germline CDR1 SGHDT, CDR2 YYEEEE. The CDR3 consists of 13 residues. This chain's CDR3 is CASSLDQGKGYTF. In DNA, the CDR3 is TGTGCCAGCAGCTTGGACCAGGGAAAAGGCTACACCTTC.

V is TRBV7-2 and J is TRBJ2-7, with 9 bases identical to TRBD1. CDR1 is SGHTA and CDR2 is FQGNSA in the germline V gene. Trimming took 2 bases from V and 6 from J; bases not matched to a gene: 5. The CDR3 is 14 amino acids. This CDR3 is CASSLRRTGAEQYF. For the CDR3, the DNA is TGTGCCAGCAGCTTACGTAGGACAGGGGCCGAGCAGTACTTC. Full variable domain (rest looked up from reference TRBV7-2 and TRBJ2-7): GAGVSQSPSNKVTEKGKDVELRCDPISGHTALYWYRQSLGQGLEFLIYFQGNSAPDKSGLPSDRFSAERTGGSVSTLTIQRTQQEDSAVYLCASSLRRTGAEQYFGPGTRLTVT.

The rearrangement joins TRBV20-1 to TRBJ1-2; D is uncertain. Germline V gene lookup returns CDR1 DFQATT and CDR2 SNEGSKA (reference sequence). V lost 3 bases and J lost 5, with 13 bases in between. This CDR3 spans 13 amino acids. CDR3 DNA sequence: TGCAGTGCTAGTAAGGGAGAAAGTTATGGCTACACCTTC. Protein sequence: CSASKGESYGYTF.

This chain connects TRBV12-5 to TRBJ2-7; possibly TRBD1 for D (5 bases). Germline CDR1 is LGHNT and CDR2 is FRNRAP. The ends were cut back, 3 bases at V and 2 bases at J, with 8 bases in the middle. The CDR3 is made up of 13 amino acids. The CDR3 sequence is CASGLDSPYEQYF. In DNA, the CDR3 is TGTGCTAGTGGTTTAGACAGCCCCTACGAGCAGTACTTC.

A few counts support this clone. This chain joins TRBV2 and TRBJ2-3; D is possibly TRBD1 (6 bases). Trimming cost V 6 bases and J 2 bases, with 12 bases left between them. The CDR3 loop spans 14 amino acids. Germline CDR1 is SNHLY and CDR2 is FYNNEI. DNA of the CDR3: TGTGCCAGCAGATACGACAGGAACACAGATACGCAGTATTTT. Its translation is CASRYDRNTDTQYF.

Only one count was recorded for this clone. The V call is TRBV2, the J call TRBJ1-1, with a possible D match to TRBD1 (6 bases). This CDR3 has 12 amino acids. Germline CDR1 and CDR2: SNHLY and FYNNEI. V lost 2 bases, J lost 11 bases, and 12 bases lay in between. CDR3 DNA sequence: TGTGCCAGCAGTGAATCAGCAGGGGTGGCTTTCTTT. It encodes CASSESAGVAFF.

The table lists this clone with a few counts. The chain couples TRBV7-9 to TRBJ2-7, with D unresolved. Trimming removed 6 bases at V and 2 bases at J, with 11 bases between. The length of the CDR3 is 13 residues. Germline V gene lookup returns CDR1 SEHNR and CDR2 FQNEAQ (reference sequence). The CDR3 sequence: CASSRQETYEQYF. The CDR3 DNA reads as TGTGCCAGCAGTCGCCAAGAGACCTACGAGCAGTACTTC.

This chain joins TRBV2 and TRBJ1-2; weak D call: TRBD1 (6 bases). Germline V gene sequence: CDR1 SNHLY, CDR2 FYNNEI. Trimming pared 1 base from V and 2 bases from J, leaving 14 bases between. The CDR3 sequence is 16 residues long. In DNA form, the CDR3 reads TGTGCCAGCAGTGAAGGCTTCAGGGGCACCAACTATGGCTACACCTTC. It yields the protein CASSEGFRGTNYGYTF.

The chain is built from TRBV5-6 and TRBJ2-2; D may correspond to TRBD1 or TRBD2 (5 bases each). Between the trimmed V and J ends, which lost 3 bases and 6 bases, there was a span of 15 bases. The CDR3 has 15 residues. Germline CDR1 and CDR2: SGHDT and YYEEEE. CDR3 DNA: TGTGCCAGCAGCTGGGGGATGTCTGTATCCGGGGAGCTGTTTTTT. Translating it yields CASSWGMSVSGELFF.

V gene TRBV5-5 combines with J gene TRBJ2-3; the D is unclear. The CDR3 is 12 amino acids. Trimming shortened V by 3 bases and J by 5 bases, and 7 bases separated the two germline ends. Germline assignment: CDR1 SGHKS and CDR2 YYEKEE (reference sequence). This chain's CDR3 is CASSYYVDTQYF. CDR3 nucleotide sequence: TGTGCCAGCAGCTATTATGTAGATACGCAGTATTTT.

This chain joins TRBV4-1 and TRBJ1-1; 8 positions match TRBD1. J lost 1 base, V lost 3 bases, and 4 bases had no gene match. The CDR3 consists of 15 residues. CDR1 and CDR2 from the germline V gene are MGHRA and YSYEKL. Here the CDR3 reads CASSHPGQGNTEAFF. The CDR3 DNA reads as TGCGCCAGCAGCCACCCTGGACAGGGGAACACTGAAGCTTTCTTT.

J is TRBJ2-3 and V is TRBV7-2; a weak D match, TRBD2 (6 bases). Trimming shortened V by 2 bases and J by 8 bases, and 17 bases separated the two germline ends. Germline V gives CDR1 SGHTA, CDR2 FQGNSA. The CDR3 runs to 15 residues. The DNA for the CDR3 is TGTGCCAGCAGCTTAAACGCGGGGATAGGTTTTACGCAGTATTTT. This gives the protein CASSLNAGIGFTQYF. The variable domain in full, completed from reference TRBV7-2 and TRBJ2-3, reads GAGVSQSPSNKVTEKGKDVELRCDPISGHTALYWYRQSLGQGLEFLIYFQGNSAPDKSGLPSDRFSAERTGGSVSTLTIQRTQQEDSAVYLCASSLNAGIGFTQYFGPGTRLTVL.

The chain combines TRBV30 with TRBJ2-2; D remains ambiguous. The length of the CDR3 is 15 residues. CDR1 is GTSNPN, CDR2 SVGIG, per germline (reference sequence). V lost 4 bases, J lost 2 bases, and 14 bases lay in between. This CDR3 is CAWIPWQKNTGELFF. In DNA form, the CDR3 reads TGTGCCTGGATCCCTTGGCAGAAAAACACCGGGGAGCTGTTTTTT.

CDR3 in DNA: TGTGCCAGCAGCCATTTCTACGAGCAGTACTTC. Translated: CASSHFYEQYF. This sequence joins TRBV3-1 (or the pseudogene TRBV3-2) and TRBJ2-7; D is uncertain. CDR1 LGHDT and CDR2 YNNKEL come from the germline V gene (reference sequence). The V and J ends lost 3 bases and 3 bases respectively, with 3 bases between them. There are 11 residues in the CDR3.

The rearrangement joins TRBV18 to TRBJ1-1; possibly TRBD1 for D (5 bases). Trimming removed 8 bases from V and 4 bases from J, with 11 bases in between. This CDR3 is 12 amino acids long. Germline CDR1 and CDR2: KGHSH and LQKENI. CDR3 DNA sequence: TGTGCCAGCACAGACAGCCTCACTGAAGCTTTCTTT. Translating it yields CASTDSLTEAFF.

As to this clone: Other DNA sequences from this sample encode an identical CDR3 as well. This chain joins TRBV4-2 and TRBJ1-4; the D gene is possibly TRBD1 (5 bases). This CDR3 contains 14 residues. The V and J ends lost 1 base and 4 bases respectively, with 7 bases between them. Germline V gene lookup returns CDR1 LGHNA and CDR2 YNFKEQ. The CDR3 here is CASSQVGHNEKLFF. The CDR3 coding sequence is TGTGCCAGCAGCCAAGTCGGACATAATGAAAAACTGTTTTTT.

V and J are TRBV5-1 and TRBJ1-2; D not resolved. Germline assignment: CDR1 SGHRS and CDR2 YFSETQ. This CDR3 spans 13 amino acids. V lost 0 bases and J 3 bases, leaving 6 bases between the germline ends. The CDR3 DNA sequence: TGCGCCAGCAGCTTGGATCCGGACTATGGCTACACCTTC. Residues: CASSLDPDYGYTF.

V usage is TRBV11-2 and J usage is TRBJ2-7, with D possibly matching TRBD1 (6 bases). This CDR3 has 14 residues. The germline V gene encodes CDR1 SGHAT and CDR2 FQNNGV. Trimming shortened V by 5 bases and J by 2 bases, and 13 bases separated the two germline ends. The CDR3 loop reads CASSRVQGPYEQYF. CDR3 DNA sequence: TGTGCCAGCAGCCGTGTCCAGGGGCCCTACGAGCAGTACTTC. The full variable domain, completed using reference TRBV11-2 and TRBJ2-7, is EAGVAQSPRYKIIEKRQSVAFWCNPISGHATLYWYQQILGQGPKLLIQFQNNGVVDDSQLPKDRFSAERLKGVDSTLKIQPAKLEDSAVYLCASSRVQGPYEQYFGPGTRLTVT.

This clone was observed once. The sample carries other DNA sequences with the same CDR3. The chain has TRBV12-5 and TRBJ2-5; D might be TRBD2 (7 bases). The CDR3 runs to 13 residues. CDR1 and CDR2 from the germline V gene are LGHNT and FRNRAP. V shed 6 bases and J shed 4 bases, with 12 bases lying between them. The CDR3 sequence: CASGPGGRETQYF. The DNA for the CDR3 is TGTGCTAGTGGCCCCGGGGGGCGAGAGACCCAGTACTTC.

The CDR3 DNA reads TGCGCCAGCAGCCACTTTGGGCTAGCGTATTACAATGAGCAGTTCTTC. Its translation is CASSHFGLAYYNEQFF. The genes are TRBV4-1 and TRBJ2-1; possible D gene TRBD2, 6 bases. The V end lost 3 bases, the J end lost 4 bases, and 16 bases lay between the germline ends. In germline, CDR1 is MGHRA, CDR2 YSYEKL. The CDR3 loop spans 16 amino acids.

The chain employs TRBV18 and TRBJ2-1, with D unclear. Deletions cut 6 bases from V and 1 base from J, with 22 bases between. This CDR3 region has 18 residues. Germline assignment: CDR1 KGHSH and CDR2 LQKENI. This chain's CDR3 is CASSPFTLGRRSYNEQFF. In DNA, the CDR3 is TGTGCCAGCTCGCCTTTCACATTAGGGCGTAGATCCTACAATGAGCAGTTCTTC. Full variable domain (rest looked up from reference TRBV18 and TRBJ2-1): NAGVMQNPRHLVRRRGQEARLRCSPMKGHSHVYWYRQLPEEGLKFMVYLQKENIIDESGMPKERFSAEFPKEGPSILRIQQVVRGDSAAYFCASSPFTLGRRSYNEQFFGPGTRLTVL.